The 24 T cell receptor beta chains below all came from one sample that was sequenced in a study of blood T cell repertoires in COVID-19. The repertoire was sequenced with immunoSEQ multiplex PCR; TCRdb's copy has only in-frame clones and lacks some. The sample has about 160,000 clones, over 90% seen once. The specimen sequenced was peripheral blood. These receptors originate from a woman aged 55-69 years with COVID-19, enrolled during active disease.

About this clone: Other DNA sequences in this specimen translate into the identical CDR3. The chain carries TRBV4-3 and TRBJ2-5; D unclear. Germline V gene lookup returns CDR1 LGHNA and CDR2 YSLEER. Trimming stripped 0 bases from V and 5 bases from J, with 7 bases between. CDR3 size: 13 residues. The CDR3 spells CASSQDLRETQYF. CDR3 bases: TGCGCCAGCAGCCAAGACTTGAGGGAGACCCAGTACTTC.

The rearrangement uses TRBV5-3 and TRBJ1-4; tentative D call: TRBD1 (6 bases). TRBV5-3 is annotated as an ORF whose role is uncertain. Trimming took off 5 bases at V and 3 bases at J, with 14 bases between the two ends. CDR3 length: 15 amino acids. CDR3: CARSPIQGPNEKLFF. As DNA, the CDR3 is TGTGCCAGAAGTCCGATACAGGGCCCTAATGAAAAACTGTTTTTT.

CDR3 residues: CAVRDSNDNEQFF. CDR3 nucleotides: TGTGCCGTTAGGGACAGCAATGACAATGAGCAGTTCTTC. The chain employs TRBV19 and TRBJ2-1; TRBD1 matches 7 bases. The V and J ends lost 11 bases and 5 bases, in that order; junction bases with no gene match: 9. This CDR3 region has 13 residues. Per germline, CDR1 LNHDA and CDR2 SQIVND (reference sequence).

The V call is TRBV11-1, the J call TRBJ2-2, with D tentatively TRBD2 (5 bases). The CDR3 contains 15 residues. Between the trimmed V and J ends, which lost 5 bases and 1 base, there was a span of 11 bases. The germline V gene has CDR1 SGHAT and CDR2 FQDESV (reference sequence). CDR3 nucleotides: TGTGCCAGCAGCCCCGCGGGTTGGAACACCGGGGAGCTGTTTTTT. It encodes CASSPAGWNTGELFF.

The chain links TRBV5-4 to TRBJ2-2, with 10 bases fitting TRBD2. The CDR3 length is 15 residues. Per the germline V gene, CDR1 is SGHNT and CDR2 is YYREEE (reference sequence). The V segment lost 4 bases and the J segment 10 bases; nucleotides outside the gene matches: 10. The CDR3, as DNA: TGTGCCAGCAGCATCAAGCGGGGGGGTAATGAGGAGCTGTTTTTT. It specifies CASSIKRGGNEELFF. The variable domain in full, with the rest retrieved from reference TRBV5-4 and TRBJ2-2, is ETGVTQSPTHLIKTRGQQVTLRCSSQSGHNTVSWYQQALGQGPQFIFQYYREEENGRGNFPPRFSGLQFPNYSSELNVNALELDDSALYLCASSIKRGGNEELFFGEGSRLTVL.

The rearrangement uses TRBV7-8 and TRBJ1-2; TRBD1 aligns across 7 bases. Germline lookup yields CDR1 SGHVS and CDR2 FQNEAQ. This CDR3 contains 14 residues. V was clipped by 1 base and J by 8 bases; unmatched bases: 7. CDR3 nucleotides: TGTGCCAGCAGCTTAGTTTCAGGGGGGCGCGGCTACACCTTC. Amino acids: CASSLVSGGRGYTF. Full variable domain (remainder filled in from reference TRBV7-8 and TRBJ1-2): GAGVSQSPRYKVAKRGQDVALRCDPISGHVSLFWYQQALGQGPEFLTYFQNEAQLDKSGLPSDRFFAERPEGSVSTLKIQRTQQEDSAVYLCASSLVSGGRGYTFGSGTRLTVV.

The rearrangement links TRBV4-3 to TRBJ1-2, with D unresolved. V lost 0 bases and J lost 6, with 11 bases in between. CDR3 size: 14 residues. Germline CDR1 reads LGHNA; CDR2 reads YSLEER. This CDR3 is CASSQETGWDGYTF. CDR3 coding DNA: TGCGCCAGCAGCCAAGAAACGGGGTGGGATGGCTACACCTTC.

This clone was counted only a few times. The CDR3 here is CASSRTGLAGGHSYEQYF. In DNA form, the CDR3 reads TGTGCCAGCAGTCGAACCGGACTAGCGGGGGGACACTCCTACGAGCAGTACTTC. This chain connects TRBV6-6 to TRBJ2-7; TRBD2 matches at 14 bases. From germline, CDR1 is MNHNY and CDR2 SVGAGI (reference sequence). V lost 5 bases, J lost 0 bases, and 9 bases stayed unmatched. This CDR3 spans 18 amino acids.

CDR3 DNA: TGTGCCAGCAGCTTAGATACAGGACGGGGGAACGAGCAGTACTTC. It is translated as CASSLDTGRGNEQYF. V usage is TRBV7-8 and J usage is TRBJ2-7; D is perhaps TRBD2 (6 bases). Trimming shortened V by 1 base and J by 5 bases, and 15 bases separated the two germline ends. The germline V gene has CDR1 SGHVS and CDR2 FQNEAQ. This CDR3 has 15 amino acids.

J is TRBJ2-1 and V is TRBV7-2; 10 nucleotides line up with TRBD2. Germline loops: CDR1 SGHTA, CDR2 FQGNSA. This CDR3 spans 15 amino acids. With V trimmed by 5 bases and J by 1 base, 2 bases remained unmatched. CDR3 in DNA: TGTGCCAGCAGCAATAGCGGGGGGTCCTACAATGAGCAGTTCTTC. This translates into CASSNSGGSYNEQFF.

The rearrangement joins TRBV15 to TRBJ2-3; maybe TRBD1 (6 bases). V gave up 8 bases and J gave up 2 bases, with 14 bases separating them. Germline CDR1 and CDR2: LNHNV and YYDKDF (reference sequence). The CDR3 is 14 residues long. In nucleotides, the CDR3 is TGTGCCACCCAGGGGATGTATCACACAGATACGCAGTATTTT. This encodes CATQGMYHTDTQYF.

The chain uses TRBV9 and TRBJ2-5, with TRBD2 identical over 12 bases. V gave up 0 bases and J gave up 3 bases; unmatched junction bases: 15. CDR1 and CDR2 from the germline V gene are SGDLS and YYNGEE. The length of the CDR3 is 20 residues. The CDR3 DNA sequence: TGTGCCAGCAGCGTAGGTCTCGGTCTAGCGGGGGGGCGATTCGAAGAGACCCAGTACTTC. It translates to CASSVGLGLAGGRFEETQYF.

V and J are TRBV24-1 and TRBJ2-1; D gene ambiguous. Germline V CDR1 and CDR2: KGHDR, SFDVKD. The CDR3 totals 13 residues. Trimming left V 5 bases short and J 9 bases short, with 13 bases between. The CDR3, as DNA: TGTGCCACCAGTGTTAGTGGATCGGGTGAGCAGTTCTTC. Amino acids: CATSVSGSGEQFF.

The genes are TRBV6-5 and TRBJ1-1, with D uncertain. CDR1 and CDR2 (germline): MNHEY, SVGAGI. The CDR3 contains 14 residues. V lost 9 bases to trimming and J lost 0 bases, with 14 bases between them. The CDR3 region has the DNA TGTGCCAGTTGGGAGGATGGGGTGAACACTGAAGCTTTCTTT. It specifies CASWEDGVNTEAFF.

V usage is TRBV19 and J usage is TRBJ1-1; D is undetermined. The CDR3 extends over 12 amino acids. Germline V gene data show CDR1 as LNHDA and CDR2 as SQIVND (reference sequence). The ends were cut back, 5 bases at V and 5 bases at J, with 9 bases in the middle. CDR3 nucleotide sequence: TGTGCCAGTAGTCCTGGGCTAACTGAAGCTTTCTTT. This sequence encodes CASSPGLTEAFF.

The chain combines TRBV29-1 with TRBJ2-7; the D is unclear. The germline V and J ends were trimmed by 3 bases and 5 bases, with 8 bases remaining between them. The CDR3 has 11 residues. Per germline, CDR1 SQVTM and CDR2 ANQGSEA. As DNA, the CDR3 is TGCAGCGTTGAGGCCTCTCACGAGCAGTACTTC. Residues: CSVEASHEQYF.

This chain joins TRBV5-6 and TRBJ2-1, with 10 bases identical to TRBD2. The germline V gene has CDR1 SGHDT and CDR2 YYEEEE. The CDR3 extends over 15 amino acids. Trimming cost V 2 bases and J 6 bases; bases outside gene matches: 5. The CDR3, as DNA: TGTGCCAGCAGCTTTAGCGGGGGGCCCGCCAATGAGCAGTTCTTC. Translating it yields CASSFSGGPANEQFF.

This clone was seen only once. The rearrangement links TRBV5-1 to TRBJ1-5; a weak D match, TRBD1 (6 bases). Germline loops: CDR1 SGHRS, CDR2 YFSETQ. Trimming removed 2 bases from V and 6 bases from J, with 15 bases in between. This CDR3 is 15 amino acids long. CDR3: CASSLTQGGGQPQHF. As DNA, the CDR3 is TGCGCCAGCAGCTTAACACAGGGCGGTGGTCAGCCCCAGCATTTT.

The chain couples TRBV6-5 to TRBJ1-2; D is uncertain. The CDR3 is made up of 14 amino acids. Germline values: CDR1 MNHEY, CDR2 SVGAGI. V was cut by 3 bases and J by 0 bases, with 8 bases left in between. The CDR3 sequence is CASSYQQTNYGYTF. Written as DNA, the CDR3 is TGTGCCAGCAGTTATCAACAAACTAACTATGGCTACACCTTC.

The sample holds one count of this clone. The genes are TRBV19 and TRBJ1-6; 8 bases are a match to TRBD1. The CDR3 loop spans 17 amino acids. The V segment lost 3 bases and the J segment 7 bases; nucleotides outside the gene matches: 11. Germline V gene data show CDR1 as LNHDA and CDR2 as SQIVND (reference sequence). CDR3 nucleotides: TGTGCCAGTAGTATGGGGGTTACAGGGGGAAAGAATTCACCCCTCCACTTT. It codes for CASSMGVTGGKNSPLHF.

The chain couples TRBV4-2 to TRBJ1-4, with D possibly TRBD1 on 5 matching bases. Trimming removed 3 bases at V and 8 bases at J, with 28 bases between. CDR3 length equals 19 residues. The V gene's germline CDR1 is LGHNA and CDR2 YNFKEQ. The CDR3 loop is CASSHDSLREASEGEKLFF. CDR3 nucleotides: TGTGCCAGCAGCCACGACTCTCTTCGGGAAGCGTCGGAGGGGGAAAAACTGTTTTTT.

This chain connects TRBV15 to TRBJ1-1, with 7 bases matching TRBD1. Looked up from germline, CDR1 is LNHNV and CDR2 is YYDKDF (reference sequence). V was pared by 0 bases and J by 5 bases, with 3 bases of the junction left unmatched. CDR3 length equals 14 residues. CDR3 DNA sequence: TGTGCCACCAGCAGAGACGGCAGGGGGACTGAAGCTTTCTTT. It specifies CATSRDGRGTEAFF.

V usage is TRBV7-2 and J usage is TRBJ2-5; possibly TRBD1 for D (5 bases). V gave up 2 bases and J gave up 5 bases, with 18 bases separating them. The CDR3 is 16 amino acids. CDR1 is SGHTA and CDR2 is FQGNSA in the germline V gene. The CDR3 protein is CASSLRPDSSGETQYF. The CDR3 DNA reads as TGTGCCAGCAGCTTAAGACCAGACAGCTCGGGCGAGACCCAGTACTTC.

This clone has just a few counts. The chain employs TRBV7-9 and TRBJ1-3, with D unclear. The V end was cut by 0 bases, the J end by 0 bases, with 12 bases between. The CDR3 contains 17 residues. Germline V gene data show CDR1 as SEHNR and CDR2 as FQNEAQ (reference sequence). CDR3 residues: CASSLAFDTSSGNTIYF. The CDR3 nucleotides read TGTGCCAGCAGCTTAGCGTTTGACACATCCTCTGGAAACACCATATATTTT.